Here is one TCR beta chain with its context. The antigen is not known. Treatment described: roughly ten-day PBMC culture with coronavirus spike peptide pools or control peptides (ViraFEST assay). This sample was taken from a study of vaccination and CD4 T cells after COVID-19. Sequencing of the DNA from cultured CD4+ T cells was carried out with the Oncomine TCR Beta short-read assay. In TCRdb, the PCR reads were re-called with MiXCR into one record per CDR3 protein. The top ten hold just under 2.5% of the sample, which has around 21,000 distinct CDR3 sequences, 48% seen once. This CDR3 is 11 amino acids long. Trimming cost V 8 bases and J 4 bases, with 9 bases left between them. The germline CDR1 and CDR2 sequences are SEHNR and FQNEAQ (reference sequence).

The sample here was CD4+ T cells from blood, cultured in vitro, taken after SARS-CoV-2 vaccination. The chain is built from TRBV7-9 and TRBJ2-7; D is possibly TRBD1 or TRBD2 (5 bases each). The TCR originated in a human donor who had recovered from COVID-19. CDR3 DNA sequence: TGTGCCAGCGTAGGGGAGTACGAGCAGTACTTC. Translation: CASVGEYEQYF.